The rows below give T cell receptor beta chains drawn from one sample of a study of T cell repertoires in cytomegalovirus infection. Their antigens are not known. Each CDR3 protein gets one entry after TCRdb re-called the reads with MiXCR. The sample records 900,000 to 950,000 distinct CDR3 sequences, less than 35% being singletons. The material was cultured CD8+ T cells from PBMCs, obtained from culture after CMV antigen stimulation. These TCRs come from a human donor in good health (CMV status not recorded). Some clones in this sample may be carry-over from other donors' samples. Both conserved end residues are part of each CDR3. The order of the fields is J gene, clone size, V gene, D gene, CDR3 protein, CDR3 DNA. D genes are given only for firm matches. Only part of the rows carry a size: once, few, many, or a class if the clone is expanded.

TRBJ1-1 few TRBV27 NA CASSSALSLREAFF TGTGCCAGCAGTTCGGCTCTATCGCTGCGTGAAGCTTTCTTT
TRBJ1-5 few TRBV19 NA CASSMSREGFQPQHF TGTGCCAGTAGTATGAGTCGGGAGGGTTTCCAGCCCCAGCATTTT
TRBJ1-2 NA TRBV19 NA CASSVSYGGGYGYTF TGTGCCAGTAGTGTGTCGTACGGGGGAGGATATGGCTACACCTTC
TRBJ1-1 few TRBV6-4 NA CASSDGPEAFF TGTGCCAGCAGTGACGGTCCTGAAGCTTTCTTT
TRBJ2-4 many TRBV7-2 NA CASSLVGGAKNIQYF TGTGCCAGCAGCTTAGTCGGGGGCGCCAAAAACATTCAGTACTTC
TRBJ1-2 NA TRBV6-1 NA CATGYGYTF TGTGCTACCGGGTATGGCTACACCTTC
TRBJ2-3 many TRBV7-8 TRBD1 CASSLVLDRGRNTDTQYF TGTGCCAGCAGCTTAGTCCTGGACAGGGGGCGAAACACAGATACGCAGTATTTT
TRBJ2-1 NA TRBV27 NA CASIRVPGRIDEQFF TGTGCCAGCATTAGGGTCCCGGGACGCATAGATGAGCAGTTCTTC
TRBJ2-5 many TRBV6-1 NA CASSAGRHYQETQYF TGTGCCAGCAGTGCGGGGAGGCATTACCAAGAGACCCAGTACTTC
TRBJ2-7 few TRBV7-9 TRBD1 CASSYRGQGEQYF TGTGCCAGCAGTTACAGGGGGCAAGGAGAGCAGTACTTC
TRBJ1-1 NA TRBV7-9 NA CASSPGLGEDTEAFF TGTGCCAGCAGCCCCGGGTTGGGGGAGGACACTGAAGCTTTCTTT
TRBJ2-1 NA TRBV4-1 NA CASSQGSGGPGNEQFF TGCGCCAGCAGCCAAGGATCTGGGGGGCCGGGCAATGAGCAGTTCTTC
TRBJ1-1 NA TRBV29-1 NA CSVGGRHMEAFF TGCAGCGTTGGGGGGCGCCATATGGAAGCTTTCTTT
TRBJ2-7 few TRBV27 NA CASATGASLLEQYF TGTGCCAGCGCTACCGGGGCTAGCCTTCTCGAGCAGTACTTC
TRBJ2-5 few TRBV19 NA CASSIGNTDTFQETQYF TGTGCCAGTAGTATAGGAAACACCGACACGTTCCAAGAGACCCAGTACTTC
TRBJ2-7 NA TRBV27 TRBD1 CASSLTGGLRFYEQYF TGTGCCAGCAGTTTGACAGGGGGCCTCCGATTCTACGAGCAGTACTTC
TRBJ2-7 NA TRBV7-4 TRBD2 CASSFPGTSGDYYEQYF TGTGCCAGCAGCTTCCCCGGGACTAGCGGGGATTACTACGAGCAGTACTTC
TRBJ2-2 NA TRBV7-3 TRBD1 CASSSPTGGIYTGELFF TGTGCCAGCAGCTCACCAACAGGGGGGATTTACACCGGGGAGCTGTTTTTT
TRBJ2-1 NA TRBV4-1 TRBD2 CASSQDRGGGENEQFF TGCGCCAGCAGCCAAGATCGGGGGGGGGGAGAAAATGAGCAGTTCTTC
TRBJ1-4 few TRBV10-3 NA CAISEEGWSNEKLFF TGTGCCATCAGTGAAGAGGGCTGGTCTAATGAAAAACTGTTTTTT
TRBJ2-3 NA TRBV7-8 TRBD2 CASSTLRTGGYTDTQYF TGTGCCAGCAGCACTCTGAGGACCGGGGGGTACACAGATACGCAGTATTTT
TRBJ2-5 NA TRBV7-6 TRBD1 CASSLSPDRPETQYF TGTGCCAGCAGCTTATCTCCGGACAGGCCCGAGACCCAGTACTTC
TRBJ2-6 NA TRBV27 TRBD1 CASRESGTGLSSSGANVLTF TGTGCCAGCAGAGAGTCCGGGACAGGGTTGAGTTCCTCTGGGGCCAACGTCCTGACTTTC
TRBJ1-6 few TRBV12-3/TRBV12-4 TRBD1 CASSPSGQGLFPPLHF TGTGCCAGCAGTCCCTCGGGACAGGGTCTATTCCCACCCCTCCACTTT
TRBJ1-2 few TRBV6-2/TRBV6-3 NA CASNSRGPYGYTF TGTGCCAGCAATAGCCGCGGACCCTATGGCTACACCTTC
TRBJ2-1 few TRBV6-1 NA CASTPTRYNEQFF TGTGCCAGCACCCCAACTAGGTACAATGAGCAGTTCTTC
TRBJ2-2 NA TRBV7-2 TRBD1 CASGYQDRGRPGELFF TGTGCCAGCGGGTATCAGGACAGGGGTCGCCCCGGGGAGCTGTTTTTT
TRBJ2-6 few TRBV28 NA CASSHRVRWAGANVLTF TGTGCCAGCAGCCACAGGGTACGATGGGCTGGGGCCAACGTCCTGACTTTC
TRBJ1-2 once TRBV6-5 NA CASSYSVRDRDGYTF TGTGCCAGCAGTTACTCGGTCAGGGATCGTGATGGCTACACCTTC
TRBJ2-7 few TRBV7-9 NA CASSLEGQLTYEQYF TGTGCCAGCAGCTTAGAGGGGCAACTAACCTACGAGCAGTACTTC
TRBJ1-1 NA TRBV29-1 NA CSVATNTEAFF TGCAGCGTTGCTACTAACACTGAAGCTTTCTTT
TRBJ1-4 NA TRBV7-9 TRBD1 CASSLTGGRGEKLFF TGTGCCAGCAGCTTAACAGGGGGCCGGGGGGAAAAACTGTTTTTT
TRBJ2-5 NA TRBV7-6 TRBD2 CASSSGAGGKLETQYF TGTGCCAGCAGCTCTGGCGCGGGGGGGAAGCTAGAGACCCAGTACTTC
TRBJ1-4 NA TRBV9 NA CASSVGRGQANEKLFF TGTGCCAGCAGCGTAGGCAGGGGTCAGGCTAATGAAAAACTTTTTTTT
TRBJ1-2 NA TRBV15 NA CATSSPSRWTYGYTF TGTGCCACCAGCTCTCCTAGCAGGTGGACCTATGGCTACACCTTC
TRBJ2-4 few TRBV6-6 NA CASVSGPLAKNIQYF TGTGCCAGCGTTAGCGGCCCCCTAGCCAAAAACATTCAGTACTTC
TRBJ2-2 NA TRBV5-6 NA CASSRRQDHTGELFF TGTGCCAGCAGCAGAAGACAGGATCACACCGGGGAGCTGTTTTTT
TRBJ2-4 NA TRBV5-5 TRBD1 CASRLGLGWQGAKDIQYF TGTGCCAGCAGATTGGGGTTGGGATGGCAGGGGGCGAAGGACATTCAGTACTTC